This TCR beta chain originates from a study of T cells after somatic rescue of genetic block. TCRdb's table, derived via immunoSEQ multiplex PCR, lists solely in-frame clones and lacks some. The sample consists of just over 8,000 clones, roughly 80% of them appearing once. Germline V CDR1 and CDR2: KGHSH, LQKENI. The CDR3 totals 14 residues. V lost 3 bases, J lost 2 bases, and 10 bases lay in between. The chain is built from TRBV18 and TRBJ1-2; D gene unclear. Material for sequencing was peripheral blood mononuclear cells (PBMCs). The sequence derives from a boy under 18. This CDR3 reads CASSPVTQNYGYTF. CDR3 bases: TGTGCCAGCTCACCCGTGACACAGAACTATGGCTACACCTTC.